Listed below are T cell receptor beta chains from one sample, sequenced in a study of graft-versus-host responses after intestinal transplantation. For these receptors, no antigen is known. TCRdb keeps only in-frame clones here, not all; method: immunoSEQ multiplex PCR. The table lists approximately 81,000 clones, 87% of them singletons. Sample: unstimulated CD8+ T cells sorted from spleen or lymph node cells, taken before transplant. These receptors all come from a human donor who was the organ donor for an intestinal transplant. Both conserved end residues are part of each CDR3. A D gene is named only where the DNA matches it firmly. Not every row has a clone size; where given, it reads once, few, many or a size class.

CDR3nt | CDR3aa | v_gene | abundance | j_gene | d_gene
TGTGCCAGCAGCTTGTCCGGGGAGCTGTTTTTT | CASSLSGELFF | TRBV7-3 | - | TRBJ2-2 | -
TGTGCCAGCAGCTTAGACAGCTCTGGAAACACCATATATTTT | CASSLDSSGNTIYF | TRBV7-2 | few | TRBJ1-3 | -
TGTGCCAGCAGGGCGGACAGAGCCTACAATGAGCAGTTCTTC | CASRADRAYNEQFF | TRBV6-1 | - | TRBJ2-1 | -
TGTGCCTGGGGGTACCGCGATAGTGGCACTGAAGCTTTCTTT | CAWGYRDSGTEAFF | TRBV30 | - | TRBJ1-1 | -
TGTGCCAGTAGTATTGCCGGGCGGGGGGGCGTCGGGGAGCTGTTTTTT | CASSIAGRGGVGELFF | TRBV19 | - | TRBJ2-2 | TRBD2
TGTGCCAGCAGCTTTGGAGGGCCCGAGACCCAGTACTTC | CASSFGGPETQYF | TRBV5-6 | - | TRBJ2-5 | -
TGTGCCAGCAGCCCCCGGGAAAGGGATGAAAAACTGTTTTTT | CASSPRERDEKLFF | TRBV7-2 | - | TRBJ1-4 | -
TGCGCCAGCAGCCTCAGGGGGAACACTGAGGCTTTCTTT | CASSLRGNTEAFF | TRBV4-1 | - | TRBJ1-1 | TRBD1
TGTGCCGGCAGCTCAGGTGCGGGGAGTTCACCCCTCCACTTT | CAGSSGAGSSPLHF | TRBV7-2 | - | TRBJ1-6 | -
TGTGCCAGCAGCTTTTGGGGTTTTAACACTGAAGCTTTCTTT | CASSFWGFNTEAFF | TRBV7-2 | - | TRBJ1-1 | -
TGTGCCAGCAGCCCCACAGGGGGACATGAAAAACTGTTTTTT | CASSPTGGHEKLFF | TRBV7-8 | - | TRBJ1-4 | TRBD1
TGCAGCGTTGAGGGCGGCGGGGACTCAGATACGCAGTATTTT | CSVEGGGDSDTQYF | TRBV29-1 | - | TRBJ2-3 | -
TGCAGCGTTGAAACGGGGGAGTCGGTCAAAGAGACCCAGTACTTC | CSVETGESVKETQYF | TRBV29-1 | - | TRBJ2-5 | -
TGTGCCTCCATTGTCACGGCGTCAGGGGGCCCCCCGGGGGAGCTGTTTTTT | CASIVTASGGPPGELFF | TRBV2 | - | TRBJ2-2 | TRBD1
TGCGCCAGCAGTGGTGACACCATATATTTT | CASSGDTIYF | TRBV10-2 | medium-sized | TRBJ1-3 | -
TGTGCCTGGAATGTCCTGGGCACAGATACGCAGTATTTT | CAWNVLGTDTQYF | TRBV30 | - | TRBJ2-3 | -
TGCGCCAGCAGCCAAGTTCAGGGGGCCACTGAAGCTTTCTTT | CASSQVQGATEAFF | TRBV4-1 | - | TRBJ1-1 | TRBD1
TGTGCCAGCAGTAGGGGCGGGGACGAGCAGTACTTC | CASSRGGDEQYF | TRBV27 | - | TRBJ2-7 | -
TGTGCCAGTAGTATTGGACCAGGGACTGAAGCTTTCTTT | CASSIGPGTEAFF | TRBV19 | - | TRBJ1-1 | -
TGTGCCAGCAGTGCTAGCGGGGGGGCCACAGATACGCAGTATTTT | CASSASGGATDTQYF | TRBV6-4 | - | TRBJ2-3 | TRBD2
TGTGCCATCAGTGATCCGGGACGGCCTCTCACTGAAGCTTTCTTT | CAISDPGRPLTEAFF | TRBV10-3 | once | TRBJ1-1 | -
TGTGCCAGCAGCTTATGGCAGGGCCGTGGGTATGAAAAACTGTTTTTT | CASSLWQGRGYEKLFF | TRBV7-2 | - | TRBJ1-4 | -
TGTGCCAGCAGCCCGACCCCCCCCGACAGTAACTATGGCTACACCTTC | CASSPTPPDSNYGYTF | TRBV7-2 | few | TRBJ1-2 | -
TGCGCCAGCAGCCAAGAATTCCCTATGGTTTACTCTGGAAACACCATATATTTT | CASSQEFPMVYSGNTIYF | TRBV4-1 | - | TRBJ1-3 | -
TGTGCCAGCAGTTGGGACGTTACCGGGGAGCTGTTTTTT | CASSWDVTGELFF | TRBV27 | once | TRBJ2-2 | -
TGTGCCAGCAGCGACAGGGCGGGGGCCTACGAGCAGTACTTC | CASSDRAGAYEQYF | TRBV6-1 | medium-sized | TRBJ2-7 | -
TGTGCCAGCAGCTTAGCGCAAGGGGTGCTGACCCAGTACTTC | CASSLAQGVLTQYF | TRBV7-9 | - | TRBJ2-5 | -
TGTGCCAGCAGCTTTCTATCCGGGGCGTTCTATGGCTACACCTTC | CASSFLSGAFYGYTF | TRBV5-6 | few | TRBJ1-2 | -
TGTGCCAGCAGTGACTCGAGCGGGGGCACAGATACGCAGTATTTT | CASSDSSGGTDTQYF | TRBV6-4 | few | TRBJ2-3 | TRBD2
TGTGCCAGCAGTTACGGGACAGGGGAGGCCGGGGAGCTGTTTTTT | CASSYGTGEAGELFF | TRBV6-5 | once | TRBJ2-2 | TRBD1
TGCGCCAGCAGCCAAGATCTTGCACCCCCGGGGGGAAGACGTCAGCCCCAGCATTTT | CASSQDLAPPGGRRQPQHF | TRBV4-1 | - | TRBJ1-5 | -